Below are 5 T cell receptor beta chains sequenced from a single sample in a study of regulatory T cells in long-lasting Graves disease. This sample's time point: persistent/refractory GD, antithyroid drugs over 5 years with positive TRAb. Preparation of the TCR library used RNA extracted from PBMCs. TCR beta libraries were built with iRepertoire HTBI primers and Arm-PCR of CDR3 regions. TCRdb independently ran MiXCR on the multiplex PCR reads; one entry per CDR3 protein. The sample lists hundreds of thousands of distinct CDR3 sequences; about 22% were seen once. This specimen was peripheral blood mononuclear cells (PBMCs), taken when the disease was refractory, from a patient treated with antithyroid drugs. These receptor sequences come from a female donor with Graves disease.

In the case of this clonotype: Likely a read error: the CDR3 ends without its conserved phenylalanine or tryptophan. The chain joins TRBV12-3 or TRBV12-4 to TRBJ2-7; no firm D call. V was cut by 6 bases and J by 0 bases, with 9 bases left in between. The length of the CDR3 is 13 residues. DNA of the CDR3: TGTGCCAGCAGGAAAGTGATCTCCTACGAGCAGTACCTC. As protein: CASRKVISYEQYL.

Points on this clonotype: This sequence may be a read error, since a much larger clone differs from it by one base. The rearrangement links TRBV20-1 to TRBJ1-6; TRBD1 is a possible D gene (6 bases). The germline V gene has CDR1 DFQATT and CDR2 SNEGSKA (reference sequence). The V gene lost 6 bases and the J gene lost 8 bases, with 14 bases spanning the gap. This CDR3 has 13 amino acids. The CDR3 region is CSAGRGGDSPLHF. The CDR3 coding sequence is TGCAGTGCCGGCCGAGGGGGGGATTCACCCCTCCACTTT.

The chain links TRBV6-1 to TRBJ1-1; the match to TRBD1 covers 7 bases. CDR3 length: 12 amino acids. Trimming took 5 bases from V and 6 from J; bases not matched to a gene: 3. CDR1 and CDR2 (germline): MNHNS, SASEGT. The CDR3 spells CASSRTGPEAFF. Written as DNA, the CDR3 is TGTGCCAGCAGTCGGACAGGCCCTGAAGCTTTCTTT.

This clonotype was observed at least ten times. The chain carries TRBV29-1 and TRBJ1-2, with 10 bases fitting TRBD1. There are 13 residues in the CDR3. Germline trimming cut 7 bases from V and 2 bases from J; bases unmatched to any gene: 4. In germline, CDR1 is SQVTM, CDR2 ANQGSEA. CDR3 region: CSGWTGGNYGYTF. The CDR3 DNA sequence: TGCAGCGGATGGACAGGGGGGAACTATGGCTACACCTTC.

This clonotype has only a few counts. The CDR3 DNA sequence: TGTGCCAGCAGCGAGATAGACAGGGGGCCCACCGGGGAGCTGTTTTTT. Translating it yields CASSEIDRGPTGELFF. This chain joins TRBV11-2 and TRBJ2-2; 10 bases fit TRBD1. V was clipped by 5 bases and J by 4 bases; unmatched bases: 7. This CDR3 spans 16 amino acids. Germline values: CDR1 SGHAT, CDR2 FQNNGV.